These 20 T cell receptor beta chains were sequenced from one sample in a study of T cells in Graves' hyperthyroidism and ophthalmopathy. Amplification yielded TCR beta CDR3 regions, with RNA transcripts as the source. An initial round of RT-PCR targeting the TCR CDR3 relied on the HTBI primer set. TCRdb re-analysed the multiplex PCR reads in MiXCR, keeping a single row per CDR3 protein. The table shows 110,000 to 150,000 distinct CDR3 sequences, with approximately 20% occurring only once. The sequenced sample was blood. The source is a woman aged 45-60 years with Graves' hyperthyroidism that later progressed to Graves' ophthalmopathy.

This clonotype has ten or more counts. The chain carries TRBV7-9 and TRBJ2-7, with D possibly TRBD1 on 6 matching bases. V lost 7 bases to trimming and J lost 4 bases, with 20 bases between them. Germline CDR1 SEHNR, CDR2 FQNEAQ (reference sequence). CDR3 size: 15 residues. In DNA form, the CDR3 reads TGTGCCAGCATCCAAAACCGGGACACCCGATACGAGCAGTACTTC. It specifies CASIQNRDTRYEQYF.

This clonotype was detected ten times or more. The rearrangement uses TRBV3-1 and TRBJ2-1, with D perhaps TRBD2 (6 bases). The CDR3 totals 15 residues. V lost 4 bases to trimming and J lost 0 bases, with 10 bases between them. The germline V gene encodes CDR1 LGHDT and CDR2 YNNKEL (reference sequence). The CDR3 sequence: CASSPPAGSYNEQFF. CDR3 in DNA: TGTGCCAGCAGCCCACCAGCGGGCTCCTACAATGAGCAGTTCTTC.

Only a few counts were recorded for this clonotype. The chain is built from TRBV6-2 or TRBV6-3 and TRBJ2-1; 8 nucleotides line up with TRBD1. Losses at the gene ends were 4 bases for V and 7 bases for J; bases not matched to a gene: 3. CDR3 length: 13 amino acids. Germline-derived CDR1 and CDR2 are MNHEY and SVGEGT. The CDR3 DNA reads TGTGCCAGCAGTTTAAGACAGGGGAATGAGCAGTTCTTC. Translating gives CASSLRQGNEQFF.

The gene calls are TRBV11-2 and TRBJ2-1; 8 nucleotides agree with TRBD2. The CDR3 has 15 amino acids. The germline CDR1 and CDR2 sequences are SGHAT and FQNNGV. The J segment lost 0 bases and the V segment lost 5 bases, leaving 3 bases of the junction unmatched. The CDR3 protein is CASSLSGNSYNEQFF. The CDR3 DNA follows: TGTGCCAGCAGCCTTAGCGGGAACTCCTACAATGAGCAGTTCTTC. Combining the CDR3 with reference TRBV11-2 and TRBJ2-1 gives the whole variable domain EAGVAQSPRYKIIEKRQSVAFWCNPISGHATLYWYQQILGQGPKLLIQFQNNGVVDDSQLPKDRFSAERLKGVDSTLKIQPAKLEDSAVYLCASSLSGNSYNEQFFGPGTRLTVL.

This clonotype was detected ten times or more. The chain joins TRBV28 to TRBJ1-1, with D maybe TRBD1 (6 bases). This CDR3 contains 14 residues. Per the germline V gene, CDR1 is MDHEN and CDR2 is SYDVKM. V shed 5 bases and J shed 0 bases, with 10 bases lying between them. The CDR3, as DNA: TGTGCCAGCAGTGGACAGCCAATGAACACTGAAGCTTTCTTT. Translating it yields CASSGQPMNTEAFF.

This clonotype was recorded many times. This sequence joins TRBV6-1 and TRBJ2-7; 11 bases are shared with TRBD1. Germline trimming cut 1 base from V and 6 bases from J; bases unmatched to any gene: 5. This CDR3 has 15 residues. In germline, CDR1 is MNHNS, CDR2 SASEGT. This CDR3 reads CASSEGGTGGREQYF. The CDR3 DNA reads as TGTGCCAGCAGTGAAGGTGGGACAGGGGGTCGCGAGCAGTACTTC.

This clonotype was counted only a few times. The V call is TRBV29-1, the J call TRBJ1-2, with 7 positions matching TRBD1. The CDR3 sequence is 16 residues long. The trim removed 3 bases at V and 4 bases at J, leaving 14 bases unmatched. Germline-derived CDR1 and CDR2 are SQVTM and ANQGSEA. The CDR3 DNA reads as TGCAGCGTTGATATCGGGGGCCCGGGACAGTTCTATGGCTACACCTTC. It translates to CSVDIGGPGQFYGYTF.

In this sample, this clonotype turned up many times. This rearrangement joins TRBV7-9 to TRBJ1-1; no clear D gene. Between the trimmed V and J ends, which lost 1 base and 4 bases, there was a span of 13 bases. Germline CDR1 and CDR2: SEHNR and FQNEAQ (reference sequence). The CDR3 runs to 15 residues. The CDR3 loop is CASSLGRAAATEAFF. Written as DNA, the CDR3 is TGTGCCAGCAGCTTAGGGCGCGCAGCTGCCACTGAAGCTTTCTTT.

In its sample, this clonotype was seen many times. This chain uses TRBV14 with TRBJ2-7, with unresolved D. Germline V gene lookup returns CDR1 SGHDN and CDR2 FVKESK. Trimming stripped 0 bases from V and 4 bases from J, with 10 bases between. The length of the CDR3 is 14 residues. The CDR3 is CASSQEIGPYEQYF. In DNA, the CDR3 is TGTGCCAGCAGCCAAGAAATCGGCCCTTACGAGCAGTACTTC.

In this sample, this clonotype turned up a few times. The chain has TRBV7-9 and TRBJ2-2; the D is unclear. This CDR3 contains 13 residues. Per the germline V gene, CDR1 is SEHNR and CDR2 is FQNEAQ (reference sequence). Deletions cut 1 base from V and 10 bases from J, with 10 bases between. The CDR3 nucleotides are TGTGCCAGCAGCTTAGTCCGGGCCCCGGAGCTGTTTTTT. It codes for CASSLVRAPELFF. Together with reference TRBV7-9 and TRBJ2-2, the CDR3 gives the full variable domain: DTGVSQNPRHKITKRGQNVTFRCDPISEHNRLYWYRQTLGQGPEFLTYFQNEAQLEKSRLLSDRFSAERPKGSFSTLEIQRTEQGDSAMYLCASSLVRAPELFFGEGSRLTVL.

The table lists this clonotype with a few counts. J is TRBJ2-5 and V is TRBV5-1; TRBD2 matches 11 bases. The V segment lost 5 bases and the J segment 1 base; nucleotides outside the gene matches: 4. The CDR3 has 15 amino acids. Germline V CDR1 and CDR2: SGHRS, YFSETQ. Here the CDR3 DNA reads TGCGCCAGCAGGAAGACTAGCGGGATCCAAGAGACCCAGTACTTC. Amino acids: CASRKTSGIQETQYF.

This clonotype was counted only a few times. The rearrangement links TRBV27 to TRBJ2-2; D gene ambiguous. CDR1 MNHEY and CDR2 SMNVEV come from the germline V gene (reference sequence). Trimming stripped 1 base from V and 6 bases from J, with 3 bases between. The CDR3 length is 12 residues. This CDR3 is CASSLFPGELFF. The CDR3, as DNA: TGTGCCAGCAGTTTATTCCCCGGGGAGCTGTTTTTT.

This clonotype was seen only a few times. This chain joins TRBV14 and TRBJ2-3; D may be TRBD2 (6 bases). CDR1 and CDR2 (germline): SGHDN, FVKESK. The ends were cut back, 3 bases at V and 3 bases at J, with 13 bases in the middle. This CDR3 contains 15 residues. CDR3 bases: TGTGCCAGCAGCCATGGGGGAGGTCGGACAGATACGCAGTATTTT. Protein: CASSHGGGRTDTQYF.

V gene TRBV12-3 or TRBV12-4 combines with J gene TRBJ1-1; D is unclear. This CDR3 has 15 amino acids. Between the trimmed V and J ends, which lost 7 bases and 5 bases, there was a span of 20 bases. DNA of the CDR3: TGTGCCAGCACCCGCTCCGGGCGGTCGGGAACTGAAGCTTTCTTT. Amino acid sequence: CASTRSGRSGTEAFF.

This clonotype was found many times. V is TRBV7-9 and J is TRBJ2-2; D is perhaps TRBD1 (6 bases). The CDR3 runs to 14 residues. CDR1 and CDR2 (germline): SEHNR, FQNEAQ (reference sequence). Trimming shortened V by 4 bases and J by 6 bases, and 12 bases separated the two germline ends. The CDR3 region has the DNA TGTGCCAGCAGCTCGACACAGGGCGCCGGGGAGCTGTTTTTT. It is translated as CASSSTQGAGELFF.

This clonotype was seen ten or more times. V is TRBV10-1 and J is TRBJ2-1, with TRBD1 as a possible D gene (6 bases). The CDR3 consists of 13 residues. Deletions cut 6 bases from V and 2 bases from J, with 8 bases between. CDR1 is WNHNN and CDR2 is SYGVQD in the germline V gene (reference sequence). CDR3 sequence: CASSGTPYNEQFF. As DNA, the CDR3 is TGCGCCAGCAGCGGGACACCCTACAATGAGCAGTTCTTC.

In this sample, this clonotype turned up many times. This chain joins TRBV28 and TRBJ2-7; 8 bases agree with TRBD1. The CDR3 covers 15 residues. The V segment lost 4 bases and the J segment 1 base; nucleotides outside the gene matches: 6. Germline lookup yields CDR1 MDHEN and CDR2 SYDVKM. CDR3 in amino acids: CASSSTGVGSYEQYF. The CDR3 DNA is TGTGCCAGCAGTTCGACAGGGGTTGGATCCTACGAGCAGTACTTC.

This clonotype was seen repeatedly, ten times or more. The V call is TRBV6-1, the J call TRBJ2-7; 12 bases line up with TRBD2. Per the germline V gene, CDR1 is MNHNS and CDR2 is SASEGT. Trimming took 5 bases from V and 4 from J; bases not matched to a gene: 12. This CDR3 is built from 17 residues. CDR3 residues: CASSYPNLAGGPYEQYF. The CDR3, as DNA: TGTGCCAGCAGTTATCCCAATCTAGCGGGAGGGCCGTACGAGCAGTACTTC.

The rearrangement joins TRBV28 to TRBJ1-3; weak D call: TRBD1 (6 bases). With 7 bases removed from V and 0 bases from J, the gap between germline ends came to 13 bases. This CDR3 has 15 residues. Germline V gives CDR1 MDHEN, CDR2 SYDVKM. CDR3 protein: CASTMGGGSGNTIYF. In DNA, the CDR3 is TGTGCCAGCACCATGGGGGGCGGCTCTGGAAACACCATATATTTT. Complete variable domain (other parts from reference TRBV28 and TRBJ1-3): DVKVTQSSRYLVKRTGEKVFLECVQDMDHENMFWYRQDPGLGLRLIYFSYDVKMKEKGDIPEGYSVSREKKERFSLILESASTNQTSMYLCASTMGGGSGNTIYFGEGSWLTVV.

This clonotype appeared many times. V gene TRBV3-1 combines with J gene TRBJ1-1; no clear D gene. Trimming removed 0 bases at V and 11 bases at J, with 16 bases between. Looked up from germline, CDR1 is LGHDT and CDR2 is YNNKEL (reference sequence). The CDR3 contains 14 residues. The CDR3 protein is CASSQDGSVGLAFF. The CDR3, as DNA: TGTGCCAGCAGCCAAGACGGGTCCGTCGGGCTGGCTTTCTTT.